The clone carrying this T cell receptor beta chain was counted a few times. Its antigen remains unidentified. TCRalpha and TCRbeta libraries used 5'RACE with constant-segment primers and UMIs. TCRdb passed the 5' RACE reads through MiXCR, listing each CDR3 protein once. The profile covers 400,000 to 500,000 distinct CDR3 sequences, with more than 20% appearing a single time and 7% to 9.5% taken by the ten largest. This entry comes from a study of T-cell memory formation after mild COVID-19. Study-wide findings and caveats: In pre-infection memory, a portion of responding clones appeared, which suggested that cross-reactive memory joined. Clonal second-wave expansions that peaked on day 37 had unconfirmed SARS-CoV-2 specificity.

The CDR3 is 15 residues long. Germline V CDR1 and CDR2: SGHRS, YFSETQ. The germline V and J ends were trimmed by 4 bases and 9 bases, with 20 bases remaining between them. The gene calls are TRBV5-1 and TRBJ2-1; TRBD2 is a possible D gene (5 bases). The TCR sequence derives from an adult woman who had mild COVID-19 (a few samples of this study predate the infection). Cell type and time point are not known. Material for sequencing was PBMCs or a T cell subset sorted from them (not recorded which). The CDR3 reads CASSLSALLAGEQFF. The CDR3 bases are TGCGCCAGCAGCCTATCAGCTCTCCTAGCCGGTGAGCAGTTCTTC.